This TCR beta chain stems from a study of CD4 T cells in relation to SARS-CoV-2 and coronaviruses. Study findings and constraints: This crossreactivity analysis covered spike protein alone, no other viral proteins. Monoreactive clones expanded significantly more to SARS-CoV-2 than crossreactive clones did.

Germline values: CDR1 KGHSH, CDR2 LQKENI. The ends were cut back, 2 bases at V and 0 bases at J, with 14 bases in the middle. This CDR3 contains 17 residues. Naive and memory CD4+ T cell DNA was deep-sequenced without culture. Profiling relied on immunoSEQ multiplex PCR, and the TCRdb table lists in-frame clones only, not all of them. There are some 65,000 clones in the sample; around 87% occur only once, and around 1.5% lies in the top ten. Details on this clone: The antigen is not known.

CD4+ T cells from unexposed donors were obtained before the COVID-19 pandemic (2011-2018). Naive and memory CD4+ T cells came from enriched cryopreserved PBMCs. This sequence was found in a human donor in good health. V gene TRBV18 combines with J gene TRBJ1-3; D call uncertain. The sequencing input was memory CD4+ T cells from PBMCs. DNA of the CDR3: TGTGCCAGCTCACCAGTAAAGGACGTAAGCTCTGGAAACACCATATATTTT. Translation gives CASSPVKDVSSGNTIYF. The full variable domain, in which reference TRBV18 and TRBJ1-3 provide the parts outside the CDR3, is NAGVMQNPRHLVRRRGQEARLRCSPMKGHSHVYWYRQLPEEGLKFMVYLQKENIIDESGMPKERFSAEFPKEGPSILRIQQVVRGDSAAYFCASSPVKDVSSGNTIYFGEGSWLTVV.